In this sample, the clone carrying this TCR beta chain turned up a few times. Its antigen is currently unknown. This record comes from a study of response to subunit inactivated influenza vaccine. Study results and limitations: New T cells are recruited in small numbers by each seasonal influenza vaccination, according to the authors' suggestion.

TCRdb passed the RT-PCR reads through MiXCR, listing each CDR3 protein once. The top ten hold under 13% of the sample, which has some 850,000 distinct CDR3 sequences, around a sixth seen once. The germline CDR1 and CDR2 sequences are MNHNS and SASEGT. The CDR3 consists of 15 residues. The ends lost 3 bases at V and 5 bases at J; junction bases unmatched: 8. Here the sequenced sample was PBMCs from blood, taken roughly 5 days after vaccination. This chain connects TRBV6-1 to TRBJ2-5, with 8 nucleotides matching TRBD1. The TCR originated in a man between 45 and 60 years old who received an inactivated influenza vaccine. The CDR3: CASSERPGGAETQYF. Here the CDR3 DNA reads TGTGCCAGCAGTGAGAGACCAGGGGGCGCGGAGACCCAGTACTTC.